Each of the 32 T cell receptor beta chains below was sequenced from the same sample in a study of T cells of healthy individuals. TCRdb reprocessed the 5' RACE reads via MiXCR and lists one record per CDR3 protein. The sample contains 60,000 to 70,000 distinct CDR3 sequences, 16% of which appear only once. These receptors all stem from a human donor in good health.

In its sample, this clonotype was seen many times. Here the CDR3 DNA reads TGTGCCAGCAGCCATCAAGGGGCCCGGAATGAGCAGTTCTTC. Translating gives CASSHQGARNEQFF. The J gene is TRBJ2-1, the V gene TRBV5-6, with D perhaps matching TRBD1 (5 bases). Germline CDR1 is SGHDT and CDR2 is YYEEEE. The V end was cut by 4 bases, the J end by 7 bases, with 15 bases between. The CDR3 has 14 amino acids.

A word on this clonotype: With a much larger clone just one base away, this may be a read error. This chain joins TRBV7-2 and TRBJ2-7; the match to TRBD1 covers 7 bases. Germline values: CDR1 SGHTA, CDR2 FQGNSA. This CDR3 contains 14 residues. The CDR3, as DNA: TGTGTCAGCAGCAAGACAGGGTTAACCTACGAGCAGTACTTC. Residues: CVSSKTGLTYEQYF.

This clonotype was observed at least ten times. CDR3 sequence reads: CASRAGTRDSPLHF. The CDR3 nucleotides are TGCGCCAGCAGAGCCGGGACAAGAGACTCACCCCTCCACTTT. The chain is built from TRBV10-1 and TRBJ1-6; possible D gene TRBD1, 6 bases. V was clipped by 6 bases and J by 10 bases, with 16 bases between them. The CDR3 length is 14 residues. Looked up from germline, CDR1 is WNHNN and CDR2 is SYGVQD (reference sequence).

Concerning this clonotype: This may stem from a read error, because a much larger clone lies one nucleotide away. This chain links TRBV6-5 with TRBJ2-7; D not certain. V shed 0 bases and J shed 5 bases, with 11 bases lying between them. In germline, CDR1 is MNHEY, CDR2 SVGAGI. There are 14 residues in the CDR3. The CDR3 DNA is TGTGCCAGCAGTTACTCTGGTTGGACCGACGAGCAGTACTTC. Its translation: CASSYSGWTDEQYF.

The chain employs TRBV11-2 and TRBJ2-3, with 8 bases aligning to TRBD2. CDR3 length: 18 residues. Germline CDR1 is SGHAT and CDR2 is FQNNGV. V was pared by 2 bases and J by 6 bases, with 16 bases of the junction left unmatched. The DNA of the CDR3 is TGTGCCAGCAGCTTAAGGTTCGGGGGGGCAACTCCCCAGGATACGCAGTATTTT. It specifies CASSLRFGGATPQDTQYF.

The sample holds many counts of this clonotype. This chain joins TRBV29-1 and TRBJ2-5; no clear D. Trimming pared 4 bases from V and 1 base from J, leaving 10 bases between. Germline assignment: CDR1 SQVTM and CDR2 ANQGSEA. This CDR3 is built from 13 residues. The CDR3 spells CSVAGRTQETQYF. The CDR3 DNA is TGCAGCGTTGCTGGCAGGACCCAAGAGACCCAGTACTTC.

This clonotype has more than one count but fewer than ten. The chain combines TRBV13 with TRBJ2-5, with TRBD1 matching over 8 bases. Germline lookup yields CDR1 PRHDT and CDR2 FYEKMQ (reference sequence). V lost 5 bases and J lost 5; bases outside the gene matches: 4. The CDR3 spans 13 residues. CDR3 sequence (DNA): TGTGCCAGCAGCACGCGGACAGGGGAGACCCAGTACTTC. It encodes CASSTRTGETQYF. Using reference TRBV13 and TRBJ2-5 for the parts outside the CDR3, the full variable domain is AAGVIQSPRHLIKEKRETATLKCYPIPRHDTVYWYQQGPGQDPQFLISFYEKMQSDKGSIPDRFSAQQFSDYHSELNMSSLELGDSALYFCASSTRTGETQYFGPGTRLLVL.

This clonotype appeared a few times. This chain connects TRBV12-3 or TRBV12-4 to TRBJ1-6; D not certain. The CDR3 extends over 12 amino acids. The V gene lost 5 bases and the J gene lost 10 bases, with 9 bases spanning the gap. The CDR3 DNA is TGTGCCAGCAGTGTCGGAGGGTCACCCCTCCACTTT. This codes for CASSVGGSPLHF.

This clonotype was seen ten or more times. This chain joins TRBV20-1 and TRBJ1-3; D unclear. Trimming pared 3 bases from V and 2 bases from J, leaving 14 bases between. CDR3 length: 15 residues. The V gene's germline CDR1 is DFQATT and CDR2 SNEGSKA (reference sequence). CDR3 DNA: TGCAGTGCTAGTCCCCTGACTTCCCCTGGAAACACCATATATTTT. Translation gives CSASPLTSPGNTIYF.

Many counts were recorded for this clonotype. The rearrangement links TRBV12-3 or TRBV12-4 to TRBJ2-1, with 12 bases identical to TRBD2. The CDR3 totals 17 residues. After removal of 5 bases from V and 3 bases from J, the junction contained 8 bases not matched to a gene. The CDR3 loop reads CASSPRTSGVDYNEQFF. CDR3 in DNA: TGTGCCAGCAGTCCTAGGACTAGCGGGGTGGACTACAATGAGCAGTTCTTC.

In this sample, this clonotype turned up a few times. The chain joins TRBV28 to TRBJ2-5, with TRBD2 identical over 9 bases. Trimming at V came to 3 bases and at J to 5 bases, leaving 7 bases not matched to a gene. CDR3 length equals 15 residues. Germline CDR1 is MDHEN and CDR2 is SYDVKM. Written as DNA, the CDR3 is TGTGCCAGCAGTTTGGCGCGGGGGGGCCTTGAGACCCAGTACTTC. Translated, it gives CASSLARGGLETQYF.

This clonotype was counted many times. The chain couples TRBV7-3 to TRBJ2-3; D unclear. Per germline, CDR1 SGHTA and CDR2 FQGTGA. This CDR3 spans 15 amino acids. V was clipped by 4 bases and J by 0 bases, with 11 bases between them. The CDR3 loop is CASSSYQPSTDTQYF. The CDR3 DNA reads TGTGCCAGCAGCTCTTATCAGCCTAGCACAGATACGCAGTATTTT.

This clonotype has just a few counts. The rearrangement uses TRBV18 and TRBJ1-1; D gene unclear. The germline V and J ends were trimmed by 6 bases and 0 bases, with 11 bases remaining between them. Looked up from germline, CDR1 is KGHSH and CDR2 is LQKENI. The CDR3 is made up of 14 amino acids. In DNA, the CDR3 is TGTGCCAGCTCCTCTCCGGGAGTGAACACTGAAGCTTTCTTT. Translation: CASSSPGVNTEAFF.

This clonotype has a handful of counts. The rearrangement links TRBV5-1 to TRBJ2-1; 10 bases are shared with TRBD2. The J segment lost 8 bases and the V segment lost 3 bases, leaving 8 bases of the junction unmatched. The CDR3 runs 15 residues. The germline V gene encodes CDR1 SGHRS and CDR2 YFSETQ. CDR3 loop: CASSSSGGALDEQFF. CDR3 DNA sequence: TGCGCCAGCAGCTCCAGCGGGGGGGCCTTGGATGAGCAGTTCTTC.

The chain couples TRBV29-1 to TRBJ2-2; maybe TRBD2 (5 bases). The CDR3 spans 13 residues. V was shortened by 7 bases and J by 3 bases, with 12 bases between the two germline ends. Germline V CDR1 and CDR2: SQVTM, ANQGSEA. The CDR3 loop is CSGVDLHTGELFF. CDR3 coding DNA: TGCAGCGGTGTGGACTTACACACCGGGGAGCTGTTTTTT.

V and J are TRBV2 and TRBJ2-1; D call uncertain. There are 12 residues in the CDR3. Per the germline V gene, CDR1 is SNHLY and CDR2 is FYNNEI. V gave up 8 bases and J gave up 7 bases, with 12 bases separating them. The DNA of the CDR3 is TGTGCCAGCCGAACAGCGAATAATGAGCAGTTCTTC. Protein: CASRTANNEQFF.

This clonotype was counted many times. The chain couples TRBV12-3 or TRBV12-4 to TRBJ2-2, with 7 bases aligning to TRBD2. There are 15 residues in the CDR3. The V and J ends lost 6 bases and 1 base, in that order; junction bases with no gene match: 5. The CDR3 sequence is CASSLERGNTGELFF. The CDR3 DNA reads as TGTGCCAGCAGCCTCGAGCGGGGGAACACCGGGGAGCTGTTTTTT.

This clonotype was picked up a small number of times. The gene calls are TRBV2 and TRBJ2-2; either TRBD1 or TRBD2 may supply D (5 bases each). Per germline, CDR1 SNHLY and CDR2 FYNNEI. This CDR3 spans 12 amino acids. The V end was cut by 7 bases, the J end by 6 bases, with 9 bases between. In nucleotides, the CDR3 is TGTGCCAGCACCCGGGACCCCGGGGAGCTGTTTTTT. This sequence encodes CASTRDPGELFF.

Many counts were recorded for this clonotype. The V call is TRBV29-1, the J call TRBJ2-7; TRBD1 matches at 10 bases. Germline trimming cut 0 bases from V and 4 bases from J; bases unmatched to any gene: 9. Germline V CDR1 and CDR2: SQVTM, ANQGSEA. CDR3 length equals 16 residues. The CDR3 DNA reads TGCAGCGTTGAAGAAGGAATGAGACAGGGGGCTTACGAGCAGTACTTC. Protein product: CSVEEGMRQGAYEQYF.

This clonotype rates as medium-sized (0.01 to 0.1%). CDR3 in DNA: TGTGCCAGCAGTGACTCTTTTGGGAGTCACAATGAGCAGTTCTTC. Protein: CASSDSFGSHNEQFF. This sequence joins TRBV6-4 and TRBJ2-1, with TRBD2 as a possible D gene (5 bases). Trimming took off 0 bases at V and 5 bases at J, with 11 bases between the two ends. Germline CDR1 MRHNA, CDR2 SNTAGT. This CDR3 has 15 residues.

This clonotype was found many times. The chain has TRBV12-3 or TRBV12-4 and TRBJ1-2; 9 nucleotides line up with TRBD1. The junction had 4 bases not matched to a gene; V was cut back by 6 bases and J by 5 bases. This CDR3 spans 13 amino acids. DNA for the CDR3: TGTGCCAGCAGCGGGGACAGGGATTATGGCTACACCTTC. As protein: CASSGDRDYGYTF.

This chain connects TRBV5-5 to TRBJ1-1; 8 bases line up with TRBD1. There are 14 residues in the CDR3. The J segment lost 6 bases and the V segment lost 4 bases, leaving 8 bases of the junction unmatched. The germline CDR1 and CDR2 sequences are SGHKS and YYEKEE (reference sequence). The CDR3 DNA is TGTGCCAGCAGCCGACAGGGGAATGGGGCTGAAGCTTTCTTT. This codes for CASSRQGNGAEAFF. Using reference TRBV5-5 and TRBJ1-1 for the parts outside the CDR3, the full variable domain is DAGVTQSPTHLIKTRGQQVTLRCSPISGHKSVSWYQQVLGQGPQFIFQYYEKEERGRGNFPDRFSARQFPNYSSELNVNALLLGDSALYLCASSRQGNGAEAFFGQGTRLTVV.

The genes are TRBV6-2 or TRBV6-3 and TRBJ2-3, with D possibly being TRBD1 (5 bases). Trimming took off 2 bases at V and 4 bases at J, with 22 bases between the two ends. CDR1 and CDR2 (germline): MNHEY, SVGEGT. The CDR3 sequence is 18 residues long. The CDR3 region is CASSYEHKAGSPADTQYF. The CDR3 nucleotides read TGTGCCAGCAGTTACGAGCATAAAGCAGGGTCCCCCGCAGATACGCAGTATTTT.

In its sample, this clonotype was seen many times. The rearrangement joins TRBV4-1 to TRBJ2-7, with 8 bases matching TRBD1. The CDR3 extends over 17 amino acids. CDR1 is MGHRA, CDR2 YSYEKL, per germline. V shed 2 bases and J 5 bases; nucleotides not matched to a gene: 14. This CDR3 reads CASSQSPLRTGKHEQYF. In DNA form, the CDR3 reads TGCGCCAGCAGCCAATCACCTCTTCGGACAGGGAAGCACGAGCAGTACTTC.

This clonotype appeared many times. This chain joins TRBV19 and TRBJ2-1; D possibly corresponds to TRBD2 (5 bases). CDR1 is LNHDA, CDR2 SQIVND, per germline (reference sequence). V was pared by 3 bases and J by 8 bases, with 8 bases between. The CDR3 spans 12 residues. This CDR3 reads CASSIPRDEQFF. The CDR3 bases are TGTGCCAGTAGTATTCCGAGGGATGAGCAGTTCTTC.

This chain connects TRBV6-1 to TRBJ2-3, with 7 bases lining up with TRBD1. Trimming removed 6 bases from V and 2 bases from J; junction bases left unmatched: 20. The CDR3 runs 19 residues. The V gene's germline CDR1 is MNHNS and CDR2 SASEGT. For the CDR3, the DNA is TGTGCCAGCAGCGGCTCGGGACAGATATCTAACCTGGACACAGATACGCAGTATTTT. Its protein is CASSGSGQISNLDTDTQYF.

This clonotype was counted between two and nine times. The chain uses TRBV6-6 and TRBJ1-2, with 9 bases aligning to TRBD1. The CDR3 runs to 13 residues. The V gene's germline CDR1 is MNHNY and CDR2 SVGAGI (reference sequence). V shed 6 bases, J shed 7 bases, and the junction held 6 bases outside the gene matches. The CDR3: CASSRDRDSGYTF. CDR3 nucleotide sequence: TGTGCCAGCAGCCGGGACAGGGATAGTGGCTACACCTTC.

This clonotype was observed many times. At one boundary the junction diverges from the germline segment, which might be a read error. The chain uses TRBV7-7 and TRBJ2-5, with TRBD2 identical over 9 bases. The CDR3 consists of 16 residues. Germline V lookup: CDR1 SSHAT, CDR2 FNYEAQ (reference sequence). The CDR3 region has the DNA TGTGCTAGCAGCTTAATCCCAACTAGCGGGCAAGAGACCCAGTACTTC. It yields the protein CASSLIPTSGQETQYF.

This clonotype was detected a few times. This chain links TRBV20-1 with TRBJ2-7, with TRBD2 identical over 11 bases. Losses at the gene ends were 1 base for V and 6 bases for J; bases not matched to a gene: 8. Germline loops: CDR1 DFQATT, CDR2 SNEGSKA (reference sequence). This CDR3 region has 15 residues. The CDR3 protein is CSARASGRPTLEQYF. DNA of the CDR3: TGCAGTGCTAGAGCTAGCGGGAGGCCCACACTCGAGCAGTACTTC.

This clonotype was seen only a few times. V and J are TRBV10-3 and TRBJ2-5; D unresolved. The germline CDR1 and CDR2 sequences are ENHRY and SYGVKD. V was trimmed by 5 bases and J by 1 base, leaving 11 bases between them. The CDR3 has 14 residues. Here the CDR3 reads CAISWTDGQETQYF. CDR3 in DNA: TGTGCCATCAGTTGGACGGATGGCCAAGAGACCCAGTACTTC.

This rearrangement joins TRBV10-2 to TRBJ2-7; D gene unclear. Germline CDR1 WSHSY, CDR2 SAAADI. Trimming removed 6 bases from V and 2 bases from J, with 14 bases in between. The CDR3 has 14 amino acids. The CDR3 nucleotides are TGCGCCAGCAGGCATGGTGATATCCCCTACGAGCAGTACTTC. Protein: CASRHGDIPYEQYF.

This clonotype showed up just a few times. The chain carries TRBV6-5 and TRBJ1-3; D is possibly TRBD1 (5 bases). Germline loops: CDR1 MNHEY, CDR2 SVGAGI. The V and J ends lost 2 bases and 0 bases respectively, with 11 bases between them. The CDR3 runs 16 residues. CDR3 coding DNA: TGTGCCAGCAGTTACCGGGACGGATACTCTGGAAACACCATATATTTT. Its protein product is CASSYRDGYSGNTIYF.